This T cell receptor (beta chain) comes out of a study of cytomegalovirus exposure and HLA in healthy donors. The study, taken as a whole, reports: Reportedly, a later analysis found an Asian-associated ancestry cluster had fewer N-insertions than the roughly 670-donor mean. As a later analysis showed, several of the most significant clusters appeared to be linked to common viral pathogens.

Germline V gene lookup returns CDR1 SEHNR and CDR2 FQNEAQ (reference sequence). CDR3 size: 15 residues. Trimming took off 5 bases at V and 7 bases at J, with 20 bases between the two ends. As concerns this clone: Its antigen is unknown.

13 Jbeta primers and 60 Vbeta primers were used for the PCR. The table came from immunoSEQ multiplex PCR; TCRdb's copy has only in-frame clones and leaves some out. Of about 140,000 clones in the sample, roughly four fifths are singletons; the top ten hold under 2%. The sequence was collected from a female donor in good health and CMV-seronegative. The rearrangement joins TRBV7-9 to TRBJ1-2; maybe TRBD1 (6 bases). Input material: PBMCs. CDR3 DNA: TGTGCCAGCAGCCACAACCTTAAACAGGGTGGTGGCTACACCTTC. Protein: CASSHNLKQGGGYTF.